Shown below are 5 T cell receptor beta chains from a single sample sequenced in a study of T cell repertoires in cytomegalovirus infection. These receptors' antigens are unknown. MiXCR, applied by TCRdb to the reads, yields one record per CDR3 protein. The sample lists under 850,000 distinct CDR3 sequences; around 30% were seen once. The specimen comprised cultured PBMCs, sampled from culture after CMV antigen stimulation. These receptors all come from a human donor in good health (CMV status not recorded). Some clones in this sample may be carry-over from other donors' samples.

The rearrangement uses TRBV20-1 and TRBJ2-6; D uncertain. V was pared by 6 bases and J by 0 bases, with 12 bases between. CDR3 length: 15 amino acids. Germline values: CDR1 DFQATT, CDR2 SNEGSKA (reference sequence). This CDR3 is CSANSPSSGANVLTF. CDR3 coding DNA: TGCAGTGCCAATTCGCCTAGCTCTGGGGCCAACGTCCTGACTTTC.

The chain carries TRBV6-5 and TRBJ1-1, with 10 bases that match TRBD1. Germline V lookup: CDR1 MNHEY, CDR2 SVGAGI. V shed 7 bases, J shed 2 bases, and the junction held 10 bases outside the gene matches. The CDR3 length is 16 residues. This CDR3 reads CASIQGQGVANTEAFF. As DNA, the CDR3 is TGTGCCAGCATCCAAGGACAGGGGGTGGCTAACACTGAAGCTTTCTTT.

V and J are TRBV18 and TRBJ2-7; 7 bases match TRBD1. CDR3 size: 15 residues. Germline V lookup: CDR1 KGHSH, CDR2 LQKENI. The V gene end was trimmed by 3 bases and the J gene end by 2 bases; junction bases not matched to a gene: 7. The CDR3 here is CASSPRQGITYEQYF. CDR3 nucleotides: TGTGCCAGCTCACCCCGACAGGGAATAACCTACGAGCAGTACTTC.

The chain combines TRBV2 with TRBJ2-5; D call uncertain. Deletions cut 4 bases from V and 7 bases from J, with 16 bases between. The germline V gene has CDR1 SNHLY and CDR2 FYNNEI. The CDR3 sequence is 14 residues long. The CDR3 here is CASSVPRPVGTQYF. DNA for the CDR3: TGTGCCAGCAGTGTTCCCAGGCCGGTCGGGACCCAGTACTTC.

This clonotype appeared a single time. The chain uses TRBV6-8 and TRBJ2-3, with a weak D call TRBD2 (5 bases). This CDR3 spans 13 amino acids. V was clipped by 6 bases and J by 1 base, with 8 bases between them. Germline V gene sequence: CDR1 MNHGY, CDR2 SAAAGT. CDR3 nucleotide sequence: TGTGCCAGCAGATGGACTCGCACAGATACGCAGTATTTT. Its protein is CASRWTRTDTQYF.